The 17 T cell receptor beta chains below come from one sample, sequenced in a study of T cells in Graves' hyperthyroidism and ophthalmopathy. RNA transcripts served as the template for amplifying TCR beta CDR3 regions. First-round RT-PCR of the TCR CDR3 relied on the HTBI primer set. TCRdb recomputed calls from the multiplex PCR reads with MiXCR, one row per CDR3 protein. The repertoire holds fewer than 650,000 distinct CDR3 sequences, under 15% seen once, with 3.5% to 4.5% in the top ten. Sequencing used blood. The receptor set was obtained from a woman aged 40 to 55 with Graves' ophthalmopathy.

The chain recombines TRBV6-5 with TRBJ2-7; D is undetermined. Germline values: CDR1 MNHEY, CDR2 SVGAGI. The CDR3 is 14 amino acids. The V end was cut by 0 bases, the J end by 2 bases, with 8 bases between. The CDR3 sequence is CASSYSLLAYEQYF. CDR3 in DNA: TGTGCCAGCAGTTACTCGTTGCTAGCCTACGAGCAGTACTTC.

This clonotype appeared a few times. This chain links TRBV5-1 with TRBJ2-7, with TRBD2 matching 12 bases. The CDR3 runs to 15 residues. Germline values: CDR1 SGHRS, CDR2 YFSETQ. V was pared by 7 bases and J by 6 bases, with 11 bases of the junction left unmatched. CDR3: CASGLAGTSESEQYF. The CDR3 nucleotides are TGCGCCAGCGGACTAGCGGGAACCTCCGAGAGCGAGCAGTACTTC.

CDR3 DNA: TGTGCCAGCAGCTTAGTGGTTCCAGACACTGAAGCTTTCTTT. Its protein product is CASSLVVPDTEAFF. V and J are TRBV7-8 and TRBJ1-1; D not resolved. The germline gives CDR1 SGHVS, CDR2 FQNEAQ. The CDR3 is 14 residues long. V was clipped by 1 base and J by 3 bases, with 9 bases between them.

At least ten counts were recorded for this clonotype. The rearrangement links TRBV6-5 to TRBJ1-2; possible D gene TRBD1, 6 bases. Trimming left V 2 bases short and J 2 bases short, with 12 bases between. CDR3 length equals 15 residues. CDR1 and CDR2 (germline): MNHEY, SVGAGI. For the CDR3, the DNA is TGTGCCAGCAGTTACAGGGCAGGGGACAACTATGGCTACACCTTC. Amino acids: CASSYRAGDNYGYTF.

The chain has TRBV29-1 and TRBJ2-2; 7 nucleotides agree with TRBD2. Germline CDR1 reads SQVTM; CDR2 reads ANQGSEA. The CDR3 extends over 12 amino acids. V gave up 4 bases and J gave up 4 bases; unmatched junction bases: 0. CDR3 amino acids: CSVGGSTGELFF. The CDR3 DNA is TGCAGCGTTGGCGGGAGCACCGGGGAGCTGTTTTTT.

This clonotype was detected many times. V gene TRBV4-1 combines with J gene TRBJ2-7; 8 bases match TRBD2. The CDR3 sequence is 14 residues long. With V trimmed by 3 bases and J by 5 bases, 6 bases remained unmatched. Germline-derived CDR1 and CDR2 are MGHRA and YSYEKL. The CDR3 reads CASSQSGRINEQYF. The CDR3 DNA sequence: TGCGCCAGCAGCCAGAGCGGGAGAATCAACGAGCAGTACTTC.

The sample holds many counts of this clonotype. The DNA for the CDR3 is TGTGCCAGCAGTTCCGGGACTAGCGGGAGGGCCAACTCCTACGAGCAGTACTTC. Its protein is CASSSGTSGRANSYEQYF. The genes are TRBV12-3 or TRBV12-4 and TRBJ2-7, with 16 bases matching TRBD2. The CDR3 is 18 residues long. V lost 4 bases and J lost 0; bases outside the gene matches: 6.

The table lists this clonotype with many counts. The chain is built from TRBV29-1 and TRBJ2-2; 7 bases are a match to TRBD1. The V segment lost 6 bases and the J segment 1 base; nucleotides outside the gene matches: 5. Germline CDR1 SQVTM, CDR2 ANQGSEA. The CDR3 spans 14 residues. CDR3 sequence reads: CSVFRDRNTGELFF. The CDR3 DNA is TGCAGCGTCTTCCGGGACAGGAACACCGGGGAGCTGTTTTTT.

This clonotype was counted only a few times. The chain carries TRBV12-5 and TRBJ1-6; D gene unclear. The CDR3 is 17 residues long. V was shortened by 1 base and J by 7 bases, with 17 bases between the two germline ends. Germline loops: CDR1 LGHNT, CDR2 FRNRAP. CDR3 amino acids: CASGLAAGGLANSPLHF. The CDR3 bases are TGTGCTAGTGGTTTGGCAGCGGGTGGACTCGCGAATTCACCCCTCCACTTT.

V and J are TRBV11-2 and TRBJ2-7; either TRBD1 or TRBD2 may supply D (6 bases each). The germline gives CDR1 SGHAT, CDR2 FQNNGV. Deletions cut 4 bases from V and 5 bases from J, with 21 bases between. The CDR3 sequence is 16 residues long. The CDR3 loop reads CASSSHRGEFIHEQYF. The CDR3 nucleotides are TGTGCCAGCAGCTCTCATAGGGGGGAGTTTATCCACGAGCAGTACTTC.

This clonotype has a count of ten or more. The V and J genes are TRBV6-2 or TRBV6-3 and TRBJ2-5; TRBD2 matches 10 bases. The CDR3 consists of 14 residues. V shed 4 bases, J shed 7 bases, and the junction held 6 bases outside the gene matches. From germline, CDR1 is MNHEY and CDR2 SVGEGT. CDR3 bases: TGTGCCAGCAGTTCGACTAGCGGGCTTTCGACCCAGTACTTC. Its translation is CASSSTSGLSTQYF.

This clonotype turned up a few times. The rearrangement links TRBV28 to TRBJ2-3; perhaps TRBD2 as D (5 bases). Trimming left V 7 bases short and J 6 bases short, with 26 bases between. The CDR3 is 17 residues long. Germline V lookup: CDR1 MDHEN, CDR2 SYDVKM. The CDR3 protein is CASNNLRRLVGHDTQYF. DNA of the CDR3: TGTGCCAGCAATAATTTGAGGAGGCTTGTGGGTCACGATACGCAGTATTTT. Together with reference TRBV28 and TRBJ2-3, the CDR3 gives the full variable domain: DVKVTQSSRYLVKRTGEKVFLECVQDMDHENMFWYRQDPGLGLRLIYFSYDVKMKEKGDIPEGYSVSREKKERFSLILESASTNQTSMYLCASNNLRRLVGHDTQYFGPGTRLTVL.

This clonotype was counted many times. The rearrangement uses TRBV3-1 and TRBJ2-5; D uncertain. CDR3 length equals 14 residues. Germline CDR1 and CDR2: LGHDT and YNNKEL (reference sequence). The germline V and J ends were trimmed by 0 bases and 5 bases, with 10 bases remaining between them. The CDR3 sequence is CASSQDSGYETQYF. The CDR3 nucleotides read TGTGCCAGCAGCCAAGATTCGGGTTATGAGACCCAGTACTTC.

This clonotype was detected many times. The chain combines TRBV9 with TRBJ2-2; no clear D. CDR3 length equals 12 residues. The germline gives CDR1 SGDLS, CDR2 YYNGEE. V was pared by 0 bases and J by 6 bases, with 3 bases between. The CDR3 loop reads CASSVDAGELFF. The CDR3 DNA sequence: TGTGCCAGCAGCGTAGATGCCGGGGAGCTGTTTTTT. Filled out from reference TRBV9 and TRBJ2-2, the complete variable domain reads DSGVTQTPKHLITATGQRVTLRCSPRSGDLSVYWYQQSLDQGLQFLIQYYNGEERAKGNILERFSAQQFPDLHSELNLSSLELGDSALYFCASSVDAGELFFGEGSRLTVL.

This clonotype was counted only a few times. The chain's CDR3 is CASSFKTGRTTGELFF. In nucleotides, the CDR3 is TGCGCCAGCAGCTTTAAAACGGGCAGAACCACCGGGGAGCTGTTTTTT. The rearrangement uses TRBV5-1 and TRBJ2-2, with D uncertain. The CDR3 contains 16 residues. Germline loops: CDR1 SGHRS, CDR2 YFSETQ. V was clipped by 2 bases and J by 4 bases, with 15 bases between them.

This clonotype was seen many times. The CDR3 DNA is TGTGCCAGCAGTGAAGCAGGGCATGCTAGAGTCACAGATGGCTACACCTTC. Translating gives CASSEAGHARVTDGYTF. This sequence joins TRBV6-1 and TRBJ1-2; D is unclear. V lost 0 bases and J lost 6, with 20 bases in between. Germline V gene data show CDR1 as MNHNS and CDR2 as SASEGT. The CDR3 has 17 amino acids.

The chain recombines TRBV5-1 with TRBJ1-2; TRBD1 agrees at 8 bases. J lost 7 bases, V lost 4 bases, and 9 bases had no gene match. The CDR3 runs 14 residues. Germline CDR1 SGHRS, CDR2 YFSETQ. The CDR3 DNA reads as TGCGCCAGCAGCACCGGTGGACAGGGTGGTGGCTACACCTTC. Translating it yields CASSTGGQGGGYTF.